One sample yielded the 30 T cell receptor beta chains listed below, sequenced in a study of T cell responses to AZD1222 COVID-19 vaccine (dated by TCRdb to the early 2020s). Library method: the immunoSEQ multiplex PCR assay. Held by TCRdb, this immuneACCESS table contains in-frame sequences only and omits some clones. Under half of the omission traces to an unresolved V gene where checked; the cause of the rest is unknown. This sample lists 150,000 to 200,000 clones; around 90% were detected once. Around 8% of the sample is taken by the ten largest. Interpreted using the paper, the time point label stands for: baseline before first vaccination. Sequences were derived from peripheral blood, sampled on day 0 of AZD1222 vaccination. The receptor source for this set is an adult in good health.

This chain connects TRBV7-2 to TRBJ1-3, with D perhaps TRBD1 (5 bases). Trimming left V 3 bases short and J 4 bases short, with 10 bases between. CDR1 SGHTA and CDR2 FQGNSA come from the germline V gene. The CDR3 is 14 residues long. The chain's CDR3 is CASSFGGLGNTIYF. In DNA form, the CDR3 reads TGTGCCAGCAGCTTTGGGGGGTTGGGAAACACCATATATTTT.

The chain is built from TRBV7-3 and TRBJ2-5; D is perhaps TRBD1 or TRBD2 (5 bases each). The length of the CDR3 is 13 residues. Germline V CDR1 and CDR2: SGHTA, FQGTGA. Trimming removed 3 bases at V and 7 bases at J, with 12 bases between. The CDR3 DNA reads TGTGCCAGCAGCTTCGGGGCCTCGGGGACCCAGTACTTC. It yields the protein CASSFGASGTQYF.

The J gene is TRBJ1-2, the V gene TRBV5-1; D unclear. From germline, CDR1 is SGHRS and CDR2 YFSETQ. V lost 0 bases and J 8 bases, leaving 11 bases between the germline ends. The CDR3 runs 13 residues. The DNA of the CDR3 is TGCGCCAGCAGCTTGGAAGGGTCTGTCGGCTACACCTTC. Amino acids: CASSLEGSVGYTF.

This clone was detected once. The V gene is TRBV6-1, the J gene TRBJ2-5; D possibly corresponds to TRBD2 (7 bases). The germline gives CDR1 MNHNS, CDR2 SASEGT. This CDR3 is 17 amino acids long. The V and J ends lost 3 bases and 5 bases respectively, with 22 bases between them. CDR3 DNA sequence: TGTGCCAGCAGTGATCAGGGTTGGGGGGGGCCCCAGGAGACCCAGTACTTC. Its protein is CASSDQGWGGPQETQYF.

In DNA, the CDR3 is TGTGCCAGCAACCAAAGGGGGGCAGGGCTAGTCGGGGAGCTGTTTTTT. Translation gives CASNQRGAGLVGELFF. The V and J genes are TRBV11-2 and TRBJ2-2; either TRBD1 or TRBD2 may supply D (6 bases each). The CDR3 sequence is 16 residues long. V lost 7 bases and J lost 7, with 22 bases in between. The germline V gene has CDR1 SGHAT and CDR2 FQNNGV.

The rearrangement uses TRBV4-2 and TRBJ2-7, with D possibly being TRBD1 or TRBD2 (6 bases each). This CDR3 comprises 15 residues. Germline loops: CDR1 LGHNA, CDR2 YNFKEQ. V was clipped by 3 bases and J by 12 bases, with 24 bases between them. CDR3 amino acids: CASSQGGQSPLGRYF. CDR3 DNA sequence: TGTGCCAGCAGCCAGGGGGGCCAGTCTCCTCTGGGCAGGTACTTC.

The rearrangement uses TRBV7-8 and TRBJ1-3; the D gene is possibly TRBD1 (5 bases). Trimming took 3 bases from V and 2 from J, leaving 23 bases between them. The CDR3 consists of 19 residues. Germline CDR1 is SGHVS and CDR2 is FQNEAQ. CDR3 amino acids: CASSFRGRHLTVPGNTIYF. The DNA for the CDR3 is TGTGCCAGCAGCTTCCGGGGGAGACACTTAACCGTACCTGGAAACACCATATATTTT.

This chain links TRBV24-1 with TRBJ2-3; D is possibly TRBD2 (6 bases). V lost 4 bases to trimming and J lost 2 bases, with 12 bases between them. The length of the CDR3 is 15 residues. Germline lookup yields CDR1 KGHDR and CDR2 SFDVKD. CDR3 loop: CATSDPGLPTDTQYF. DNA of the CDR3: TGTGCCACCAGTGACCCGGGACTGCCCACAGATACGCAGTATTTT.

The rearrangement links TRBV5-6 to TRBJ2-1; tentative D call: TRBD2 (5 bases). CDR3 length: 14 residues. Germline CDR1 reads SGHDT; CDR2 reads YYEEEE. The V end was cut by 6 bases, the J end by 8 bases, with 18 bases between. The CDR3 protein is CASIYTGGGDEQFF. DNA of the CDR3: TGTGCCAGCATCTATACTGGAGGAGGCGATGAGCAGTTCTTC.

The chain carries TRBV20-1 and TRBJ1-2, with 8 bases aligning to TRBD1. The trim removed 3 bases at V and 4 bases at J, leaving 7 bases unmatched. The CDR3 sequence is 14 residues long. Germline assignment: CDR1 DFQATT and CDR2 SNEGSKA (reference sequence). CDR3 amino acids: CSASDRGPLYGYTF. DNA for the CDR3: TGCAGTGCTAGTGACAGGGGCCCACTCTATGGCTACACCTTC.

This rearrangement joins TRBV2 to TRBJ2-2; no clear D gene. Trimming removed 4 bases from V and 5 bases from J, with 14 bases in between. The germline V gene encodes CDR1 SNHLY and CDR2 FYNNEI. This CDR3 is built from 15 residues. DNA of the CDR3: TGTGCCAGCAGTGTAGTAAACGGCGGTACCGGGGAGCTGTTTTTT. Its translation: CASSVVNGGTGELFF. Based on the CDR3 plus reference TRBV2 and TRBJ2-2, the full variable domain is EPEVTQTPSHQVTQMGQEVILRCVPISNHLYFYWYRQILGQKVEFLVSFYNNEISEKSEIFDDQFSVERPDGSNFTLKIRSTKLEDSAMYFCASSVVNGGTGELFFGEGSRLTVL.

The gene calls are TRBV11-1 and TRBJ2-3; tentatively, D is TRBD1 or TRBD2 (5 bases each). The CDR3 loop spans 14 amino acids. CDR1 and CDR2 (germline): SGHAT, FQDESV (reference sequence). V was clipped by 4 bases and J by 5 bases, with 13 bases between them. CDR3 DNA sequence: TGTGCCAGCAGCTGGGGCTTCGAGGGAGATACGCAGTATTTT. Residues: CASSWGFEGDTQYF.

The gene calls are TRBV10-3 and TRBJ2-4; TRBD2 might be the D (5 bases). V lost 2 bases to trimming and J lost 2 bases, with 10 bases between them. This CDR3 region has 15 residues. Germline V CDR1 and CDR2: ENHRY, SYGVKD. CDR3 sequence: CAISEEEVTKNIQYF. The DNA of the CDR3 is TGTGCCATCAGTGAGGAGGAGGTAACCAAAAACATTCAGTACTTC.

This rearrangement joins TRBV2 to TRBJ2-7; D gene uncertain. Germline CDR1 is SNHLY and CDR2 is FYNNEI. This CDR3 spans 14 amino acids. The germline V and J ends were trimmed by 6 bases and 0 bases, with 12 bases remaining between them. In nucleotides, the CDR3 is TGTGCCAGCAGCCTACAGACCTACTCCTACGAGCAGTACTTC. Amino acids: CASSLQTYSYEQYF. The variable domain in full, completed from reference TRBV2 and TRBJ2-7, reads EPEVTQTPSHQVTQMGQEVILRCVPISNHLYFYWYRQILGQKVEFLVSFYNNEISEKSEIFDDQFSVERPDGSNFTLKIRSTKLEDSAMYFCASSLQTYSYEQYFGPGTRLTVT.

This chain links TRBV5-1 with TRBJ1-5, with TRBD1 identical over 8 bases. The CDR3 is 15 amino acids. Germline lookup yields CDR1 SGHRS and CDR2 YFSETQ. Germline trimming cut 1 base from V and 2 bases from J; bases unmatched to any gene: 2. CDR3: CASSLTGGGNQPQHF. The CDR3 nucleotides read TGCGCCAGCAGCTTGACAGGGGGAGGCAATCAGCCCCAGCATTTT.

V usage is TRBV7-2 and J usage is TRBJ1-4; 7 bases match TRBD1. The CDR3 runs to 17 residues. Germline V CDR1 and CDR2: SGHTA, FQGNSA. Trimming removed 4 bases from V and 10 bases from J; junction bases left unmatched: 18. This CDR3 reads CASSSTDRTAVSRKLFF. The CDR3 nucleotides read TGTGCCAGCAGCTCAACGGACAGGACCGCCGTATCACGAAAACTGTTTTTT.

This chain connects TRBV6-5 to TRBJ2-7; D gene unclear. V was pared by 10 bases and J by 3 bases, with 16 bases between. Per the germline V gene, CDR1 is MNHEY and CDR2 is SVGAGI. The CDR3 extends over 13 amino acids. The CDR3 protein is CAIRLNPIYEQYF. CDR3 coding DNA: TGTGCCATCCGACTCAACCCAATCTACGAGCAGTACTTC.

The V gene is TRBV6-5, the J gene TRBJ2-3; D is uncertain. Between the trimmed V and J ends, which lost 6 bases and 6 bases, there was a span of 7 bases. Germline CDR1 is MNHEY and CDR2 is SVGAGI. The CDR3 has 11 amino acids. The CDR3 spells CASRGSDTQYF. The CDR3 bases are TGTGCCAGCAGGGGAAGCGATACGCAGTATTTT.

As to this clone: This sample also contains other DNA sequences that code for the same CDR3. V is TRBV24-1 and J is TRBJ2-3; TRBD1 agrees at 9 bases. The germline V gene has CDR1 KGHDR and CDR2 SFDVKD. The CDR3 length is 13 residues. Trimming cost V 9 bases and J 0 bases; bases outside gene matches: 0. Here the CDR3 reads CATGQGSTDTQYF. CDR3 sequence (DNA): TGTGCCACCGGACAGGGGAGCACAGATACGCAGTATTTT.

A few counts support this clone. This chain links TRBV7-9 with TRBJ1-5; weak D call: TRBD1 (5 bases). The CDR3 length is 13 residues. V gave up 4 bases and J gave up 7 bases, with 11 bases separating them. The germline CDR1 and CDR2 sequences are SEHNR and FQNEAQ (reference sequence). CDR3 bases: TGTGCCAGCAGCTCAGGGCAGATCCAGCCCCAGCATTTT. The encoded protein is CASSSGQIQPQHF. Supplemented by reference TRBV7-9 and TRBJ1-5, the full variable domain reads DTGVSQNPRHKITKRGQNVTFRCDPISEHNRLYWYRQTLGQGPEFLTYFQNEAQLEKSRLLSDRFSAERPKGSFSTLEIQRTEQGDSAMYLCASSSGQIQPQHFGDGTRLSIL.

V gene TRBV5-4 combines with J gene TRBJ1-1; D is possibly TRBD1 (5 bases). Trimming stripped 0 bases from V and 6 bases from J, with 9 bases between. The CDR3 is 13 amino acids. The germline CDR1 and CDR2 sequences are SGHNT and YYREEE (reference sequence). The CDR3 DNA reads as TGTGCCAGCAGCTTGGCACAGGTTTCTGAAGCTTTCTTT. Amino acid sequence: CASSLAQVSEAFF.

V gene TRBV7-9 combines with J gene TRBJ2-7, with D tentatively TRBD1 (6 bases). Per the germline V gene, CDR1 is SEHNR and CDR2 is FQNEAQ (reference sequence). The CDR3 runs to 14 residues. V dropped 5 bases and J dropped 4 bases, with 15 bases sitting between them. CDR3 amino acids: CASSRTATEYEQYF. CDR3 nucleotide sequence: TGTGCCAGCAGCCGGACAGCGACCGAATACGAGCAGTACTTC.

This sequence joins TRBV23-1 and TRBJ1-1; no clear D gene. TRBV23-1 is reported as an ORF; its role is uncertain. The V gene lost 0 bases and the J gene lost 4 bases, with 6 bases spanning the gap. The CDR3 totals 13 residues. Written as DNA, the CDR3 is TGCGCCAGCAGTCAATCCTCCTTCACTGAAGCTTTCTTT. Protein sequence: CASSQSSFTEAFF.

The chain links TRBV10-3 to TRBJ2-1, with D possibly being TRBD1 (8 bases). The CDR3 consists of 16 residues. Germline CDR1 ENHRY, CDR2 SYGVKD. V was cut by 8 bases and J by 5 bases, with 22 bases left in between. The DNA of the CDR3 is TGTGCCATCCACGGGGAGGGGACAGGCCGTAACAATGAGCAGTTCTTC. Its translation is CAIHGEGTGRNNEQFF.

This clone was picked up a small number of times. The genes are TRBV3-1 (or the pseudogene TRBV3-2) and TRBJ1-2; D gene unclear. Germline V gene sequence: CDR1 LGHDT, CDR2 YNNKEL (reference sequence). V lost 1 base, J lost 2 bases, and 8 bases lay in between. The CDR3 is 14 residues long. The CDR3 spells CASSQAQANYGYTF. The CDR3, as DNA: TGTGCCAGCAGCCAAGCGCAGGCAAACTATGGCTACACCTTC.

The chain is built from TRBV7-2 and TRBJ1-1, with TRBD1 matching 7 bases. Losses at the gene ends were 1 base for V and 2 bases for J; bases not matched to a gene: 7. CDR3 length equals 16 residues. CDR1 and CDR2 (germline): SGHTA, FQGNSA. This CDR3 reads CASSLEAGGFNTEAFF. The CDR3 DNA is TGTGCCAGCAGCTTAGAAGCAGGGGGATTCAACACTGAAGCTTTCTTT.

V is TRBV2 and J is TRBJ1-1; a weak D match, TRBD1 (5 bases). Trimming took off 8 bases at V and 2 bases at J, with 15 bases between the two ends. The CDR3 is made up of 14 amino acids. CDR1 is SNHLY and CDR2 is FYNNEI in the germline V gene. The CDR3 DNA reads TGTGCCAGCCATAGACGAGGGGCAAACACTGAAGCTTTCTTT. Its translation: CASHRRGANTEAFF.

The chain has TRBV7-9 and TRBJ2-7, with D unresolved. Trimming shortened V by 7 bases and J by 2 bases, and 12 bases separated the two germline ends. The CDR3 length is 13 residues. Germline V gives CDR1 SEHNR, CDR2 FQNEAQ (reference sequence). The CDR3, as DNA: TGTGCCAGCACTCAGGCAGGCCCCTACGAGCAGTACTTC. This translates into CASTQAGPYEQYF.

The chain has TRBV27 and TRBJ2-7; 11 bases fit TRBD2. Trimming at V came to 5 bases and at J to 8 bases, leaving 11 bases not matched to a gene. The CDR3 spans 15 residues. Germline-derived CDR1 and CDR2 are MNHEY and SMNVEV (reference sequence). The CDR3 is CASSAPASGGPQQYF. The CDR3 DNA reads TGTGCCAGCAGTGCCCCAGCTAGCGGGGGGCCCCAGCAGTACTTC.

This clone was counted a few times. V is TRBV6-6 and J is TRBJ1-4; D is ambiguous. The V end lost 7 bases, the J end lost 4 bases, and 13 bases lay between the germline ends. The CDR3 length is 14 residues. CDR1 and CDR2 from the germline V gene are MNHNY and SVGAGI (reference sequence). The CDR3 DNA reads TGTGCCAGCACCCACTCGGGCGGTAATGAAAAACTGTTTTTT. This gives the protein CASTHSGGNEKLFF.